A selection of T cell receptor beta chains follows, all from one sample in a study of T cell responses to AZD1222 COVID-19 vaccine. Data came from immunoSEQ multiplex PCR; TCRdb stores just in-frame clones and leaves some out. The profile shows 75,000 to 90,000 clones, around four fifths of them singletons. This material consisted of peripheral blood, taken on day 0 of AZD1222 vaccination. The receptor source for this set is an adult in good health. Each CDR3 is given with its conserved first and last residue. The D gene is left open where the match is weak. Expanded clones get a size class; other rows say once, few or many, or leave the size out.

CDR3aa: CASSVTGTPTEAFF
CDR3nt: TGTGCCAGCAGCGTGACTGGGACACCCACTGAAGCTTTCTTT
v_gene: TRBV9
j_gene: TRBJ1-1
d_gene: NA
abundance: NA

CDR3aa: CASSPRSGLYEQYF
CDR3nt: TGTGCCAGCAGCCCTCGGTCAGGACTCTACGAGCAGTACTTC
v_gene: TRBV7-2
j_gene: TRBJ2-7
d_gene: NA
abundance: NA

CDR3aa: CASSYPDDGGYTF
CDR3nt: TGTGCCAGCAGTTACCCAGACGACGGTGGCTACACCTTC
v_gene: TRBV6-2/TRBV6-3
j_gene: TRBJ1-2
d_gene: NA
abundance: once

CDR3aa: CAISESQTLGKLNQPQHF
CDR3nt: TGTGCCATCAGTGAAAGTCAGACGTTGGGGAAACTGAATCAGCCCCAGCATTTT
v_gene: TRBV10-3
j_gene: TRBJ1-5
d_gene: NA
abundance: NA

CDR3aa: CASSRLAGSAQETQYF
CDR3nt: TGTGCCAGCAGTAGACTAGCGGGAAGCGCACAAGAGACCCAGTACTTC
v_gene: TRBV5-4
j_gene: TRBJ2-5
d_gene: TRBD2
abundance: NA

CDR3aa: CAISRTGDQETQYF
CDR3nt: TGTGCCATCAGTCGGACAGGGGATCAAGAGACCCAGTACTTC
v_gene: TRBV10-3
j_gene: TRBJ2-5
d_gene: TRBD1
abundance: NA

CDR3aa: CASSLLAGAYEQYF
CDR3nt: TGTGCCAGCAGTTTGCTAGCGGGTGCCTACGAGCAGTACTTC
v_gene: TRBV27
j_gene: TRBJ2-7
d_gene: TRBD2
abundance: NA

CDR3aa: CASSPGQGSTGELFF
CDR3nt: TGTGCCAGTAGCCCGGGACAGGGGTCCACCGGGGAGCTGTTTTTT
v_gene: TRBV19
j_gene: TRBJ2-2
d_gene: TRBD1
abundance: NA

CDR3aa: CASSYHRDEQYF
CDR3nt: TGTGCCAGCAGTTACCACAGGGACGAGCAGTACTTC
v_gene: TRBV28
j_gene: TRBJ2-7
d_gene: NA
abundance: NA

CDR3aa: CASSDRNTEAFF
CDR3nt: TGTGCCAGCAGTGACAGGAACACTGAAGCTTTCTTT
v_gene: TRBV25-1
j_gene: TRBJ1-1
d_gene: NA
abundance: NA

CDR3aa: CASSLGADGEQFF
CDR3nt: TGTGCCAGCAGCCTAGGGGCGGACGGGGAGCAGTTCTTC
v_gene: TRBV7-8
j_gene: TRBJ2-1
d_gene: NA
abundance: NA

CDR3aa: CASSIGPSGQGEQFF
CDR3nt: TGTGCCAGTAGTATAGGACCTAGCGGCCAGGGAGAGCAGTTCTTC
v_gene: TRBV19
j_gene: TRBJ2-1
d_gene: TRBD2
abundance: NA

CDR3aa: CASSLARTGSTDTQYF
CDR3nt: TGCGCCAGCAGCTTGGCCCGGACAGGTTCTACAGATACGCAGTATTTT
v_gene: TRBV5-1
j_gene: TRBJ2-3
d_gene: TRBD1
abundance: NA

CDR3aa: CASSRTGEVETQYF
CDR3nt: TGTGCCAGCAGCCGGACAGGGGAGGTAGAGACCCAGTACTTC
v_gene: TRBV7-9
j_gene: TRBJ2-5
d_gene: TRBD1
abundance: NA

CDR3aa: CATSEGLAGSYEQYF
CDR3nt: TGTGCCACCAGCGAGGGACTAGCGGGATCCTACGAGCAGTACTTC
v_gene: TRBV15
j_gene: TRBJ2-7
d_gene: TRBD2
abundance: few

CDR3aa: CASRSGRYYEQYF
CDR3nt: TGTGCCAGCAGATCGGGGAGGTACTACGAGCAGTACTTC
v_gene: TRBV12-3/TRBV12-4
j_gene: TRBJ2-7
d_gene: NA
abundance: NA

CDR3aa: CASSQESGVDYGYTF
CDR3nt: TGCGCCAGCAGCCAGGAATCGGGGGTTGACTATGGCTACACCTTC
v_gene: TRBV5-1
j_gene: TRBJ1-2
d_gene: NA
abundance: NA

CDR3aa: CAWSGAGPSGYTF
CDR3nt: TGTGCCTGGAGTGGTGCCGGGCCGTCGGGCTACACCTTC
v_gene: TRBV30
j_gene: TRBJ1-2
d_gene: NA
abundance: NA

CDR3aa: CASSFTVAGSGYEQYF
CDR3nt: TGTGCCAGCAGTTTCACCGTGGCCGGGAGTGGGTACGAGCAGTACTTC
v_gene: TRBV28
j_gene: TRBJ2-7
d_gene: NA
abundance: many

CDR3aa: CASSEAVSYNEQFF
CDR3nt: TGTGCCAGCTCGGAGGCTGTCTCCTACAATGAGCAGTTCTTC
v_gene: TRBV2
j_gene: TRBJ2-1
d_gene: NA
abundance: once

CDR3aa: CATSDTGQKETQYF
CDR3nt: TGTGCCACCAGTGACACGGGACAGAAAGAGACCCAGTACTTC
v_gene: TRBV24-1
j_gene: TRBJ2-5
d_gene: TRBD1
abundance: NA

CDR3aa: CASNIGAGGRDTGELFF
CDR3nt: TGTGCCTCCAATATTGGGGCAGGGGGACGGGACACCGGGGAGCTGTTTTTT
v_gene: TRBV5-5
j_gene: TRBJ2-2
d_gene: TRBD1
abundance: NA

CDR3aa: CASSIRGGSYNEQFF
CDR3nt: TGTGCCAGTAGTATTAGGGGGGGCTCCTACAATGAGCAGTTCTTC
v_gene: TRBV19
j_gene: TRBJ2-1
d_gene: NA
abundance: NA

CDR3aa: CAISESGTPPGQRRGYSNQPQHF
CDR3nt: TGTGCCATCAGTGAGTCTGGAACACCGCCGGGACAGCGAAGAGGATATAGCAATCAGCCCCAGCATTTT
v_gene: TRBV10-3
j_gene: TRBJ1-5
d_gene: TRBD1
abundance: once

CDR3aa: CASSWGSNQPQHF
CDR3nt: TGTGCCAGCAGCTGGGGTAGCAATCAGCCCCAGCATTTT
v_gene: TRBV5-8
j_gene: TRBJ1-5
d_gene: NA
abundance: NA

CDR3aa: CSVATRQGPYGYTF
CDR3nt: TGCAGCGTCGCGACACGACAGGGACCTTATGGCTACACCTTC
v_gene: TRBV29-1
j_gene: TRBJ1-2
d_gene: TRBD1
abundance: NA

CDR3aa: CASSVATQGYEQYF
CDR3nt: TGTGCCAGCAGCGTAGCTACTCAAGGCTACGAGCAGTACTTC
v_gene: TRBV9
j_gene: TRBJ2-7
d_gene: NA
abundance: NA

CDR3aa: CASSLDVDIQYF
CDR3nt: TGTGCCAGCAGCTTAGATGTTGACATTCAGTACTTC
v_gene: TRBV7-9
j_gene: TRBJ2-4
d_gene: NA
abundance: NA

CDR3aa: CASSVQETQYF
CDR3nt: TGCGCCAGCAGCGTCCAAGAGACCCAGTACTTC
v_gene: TRBV5-1
j_gene: TRBJ2-5
d_gene: NA
abundance: NA

CDR3aa: CASSPSRDRDSPLHF
CDR3nt: TGTGCCAGCTCACCAAGTAGGGACAGGGACTCGCCCCTCCACTTT
v_gene: TRBV18
j_gene: TRBJ1-6
d_gene: TRBD1
abundance: NA

CDR3aa: CASSLNIMNTEAFF
CDR3nt: TGTGCCAGCAGTTTAAACATCATGAACACTGAAGCTTTCTTT
v_gene: TRBV6-5
j_gene: TRBJ1-1
d_gene: NA
abundance: NA

CDR3aa: CASRYPPGTSGDTQYF
CDR3nt: TGCGCCAGCAGATATCCCCCTGGGACTAGCGGAGATACGCAGTATTTT
v_gene: TRBV5-1
j_gene: TRBJ2-3
d_gene: TRBD2
abundance: NA

CDR3aa: CASKKQVASVEEQFF
CDR3nt: TGTGCCAGCAAAAAACAGGTAGCCTCGGTTGAAGAGCAGTTCTTC
v_gene: TRBV11-2
j_gene: TRBJ2-1
d_gene: NA
abundance: NA

CDR3aa: CASSPYVTGSTEAFF
CDR3nt: TGTGCCAGCTCACCCTATGTAACAGGGAGCACTGAAGCTTTCTTT
v_gene: TRBV18
j_gene: TRBJ1-1
d_gene: NA
abundance: NA

CDR3aa: CASTGAGGAYNEQFF
CDR3nt: TGTGCCAGCACCGGAGCGGGAGGGGCCTACAATGAGCAGTTCTTC
v_gene: TRBV28
j_gene: TRBJ2-1
d_gene: TRBD2
abundance: NA

CDR3aa: CASSRFDRGAYNEQFF
CDR3nt: TGTGCCAGCAGCCGATTTGACAGGGGCGCATACAATGAGCAGTTCTTC
v_gene: TRBV7-9
j_gene: TRBJ2-1
d_gene: TRBD1
abundance: NA

CDR3aa: CASPRAGSNTGELFF
CDR3nt: TGTGCCAGCCCTCGAGCGGGTTCGAACACCGGGGAGCTGTTTTTT
v_gene: TRBV18
j_gene: TRBJ2-2
d_gene: NA
abundance: NA

CDR3aa: CASSLDGSTDTQYF
CDR3nt: TGTGCCAGCAGCTTAGACGGGAGCACAGATACGCAGTATTTT
v_gene: TRBV11-3
j_gene: TRBJ2-3
d_gene: NA
abundance: NA

CDR3aa: CAWSVAGGLGNQPQHF
CDR3nt: TGTGCCTGGAGTGTAGCGGGGGGGTTGGGCAATCAGCCCCAGCATTTT
v_gene: TRBV30
j_gene: TRBJ1-5
d_gene: NA
abundance: NA

CDR3aa: CASSPDRAGNTIYF
CDR3nt: TGCGCCAGCAGTCCGGACAGGGCTGGAAACACCATATATTTT
v_gene: TRBV4-3
j_gene: TRBJ1-3
d_gene: TRBD1
abundance: few

CDR3aa: CASSSQRGSYEQYF
CDR3nt: TGCGCCAGCAGCTCACAGCGGGGCTCCTACGAGCAGTACTTC
v_gene: TRBV4-3
j_gene: TRBJ2-7
d_gene: TRBD2
abundance: few

CDR3aa: CASSDSWGPMGNQPQHF
CDR3nt: TGTGCCAGCAGTGACTCCTGGGGGCCTATGGGCAATCAGCCCCAGCATTTT
v_gene: TRBV6-4
j_gene: TRBJ1-5
d_gene: NA
abundance: NA